This entry concerns a single T cell receptor (beta chain). This entry belongs to a study of shared clonotypes between healthy human individuals. Deep level was the assay's run setting. Measured with immunoSEQ multiplex PCR; TCRdb has only the in-frame clones, and not every one. The sample contains approximately 720,000 clones, around 72% of which appear only once. The sequenced sample was memory CD4+ T cells sorted from blood. Documented subset: CD45RA-negative fraction. The receptor was derived from a woman aged 25 to 39 in good health.

The CDR3 loop is CASSHGSTNTGELFF. The CDR3 DNA follows: TGTGCCAGCAGCCACGGTAGTACGAACACCGGGGAGCTGTTTTTT. The chain uses TRBV4-2 and TRBJ2-2; D gene unclear. Per germline, CDR1 LGHNA and CDR2 YNFKEQ. The CDR3 is made up of 15 amino acids. V lost 3 bases, J lost 0 bases, and 8 bases lay in between.